This entry is about one T cell receptor beta chain. The antigen is unknown. Repertoires were generated with immunoSEQ multiplex PCR, while TCRdb's copy carries only in-frame clones and drops some. The sample has roughly 160,000 clones; approximately 80% are singletons. The entry originates in a study of cytotoxic CD8 clonotypes in ibrutinib-treated CLL. About the research overall: Responses: around 24 partial, 2 complete; after median approximately 68 months, around 14 stayed remitted, around twelve progressed. Study-wide results and caveats: A difference in sampling times existed between sustained-remission and progressing patients. Researchers report that baseline clonality outpaced age-matched healthy donors and tracked circulating CD8+ T-cell counts.

This sample comprised PBMCs, obtained after 12 months of ibrutinib treatment. The sequence was collected from a human donor with chronic lymphocytic leukemia.

CDR3 protein: CASSLGGTTQNEKLFF. CDR3 nucleotides: TGTGCCAGCAGCTTAGGGGGGACCACCCAGAACGAAAAACTGTTTTTT. The chain joins TRBV7-2 to TRBJ1-4; D perhaps matches TRBD1 (5 bases). The V end lost 1 base, the J end lost 8 bases, and 17 bases lay between the germline ends. Germline CDR1 SGHTA, CDR2 FQGNSA. CDR3 length: 16 amino acids.